This T cell receptor beta chain was sequenced in a study of T cells in Graves' hyperthyroidism and ophthalmopathy. Study-wide results and caveats: Most thyroid clonotypes with frequency above 0.001 were detected in blood. The model predicted ophthalmopathy a median around 6.5 months before onset.

In patients aged 18 to 65, hyperthyroidism was newly diagnosed, with duration under 2 months. Not enrolled were patients with uncontrolled infection, other autoimmune disease, pregnancy or lactation. This clonotype has just a few counts. The target antigen is unknown. The CDR3 is 13 amino acids. Trimming removed 8 bases from V and 1 base from J, with 11 bases in between. The germline gives CDR1 MRHNA, CDR2 SNTAGT. Amplification targeted TCR beta CDR3 regions from RNA transcripts. The TCR CDR3 was amplified in a first-round RT-PCR using the HTBI primer set. TCRdb reanalysed the multiplex PCR reads using MiXCR and keeps one entry per CDR3 protein. This sample has approximately 560,000 distinct CDR3 sequences, with 40% to 55% found just once.

This TCR came from a woman between 18 and 30 years old with Graves' hyperthyroidism. The chain carries TRBV6-4 and TRBJ1-1, with a tentative D call TRBD1 (6 bases). The sample comprised peripheral blood or thyroid tissue (not recorded which). As DNA, the CDR3 is TGTGCCAGCGTTGAGGACAGGAACACTGAAGCTTTCTTT. Translated, it gives CASVEDRNTEAFF.